This entry lists 10 T cell receptor beta chains sequenced from one sample in a study of T cells in women clearing cervical HPV infection. Sequencing used immunoSEQ multiplex PCR; TCRdb keeps in-frame clones, though not all of them. The table for this sample gives approximately 31,000 clones. The sequenced sample was blood buffy coat. The origin of the receptors is a woman between 18 and 75 years old with a cervical HPV16 infection that either progressed to CIN3+ or cleared (not recorded which).

A note on this clone: The CDR3 is cut off 3 residues early in the read; its end comes from the germline J gene. The chain recombines TRBV7-6 with TRBJ2-2; 7 bases are shared with TRBD1. The germline V gene encodes CDR1 SGHVS and CDR2 FNYEAQ. The CDR3 is 14 residues long. CDR3 loop: CASSLDRGYSPLFF. The part of the CDR3 DNA that was read is TGTGCCAGCAGCTTAGACAGGGGTTACTCACCG.

Regarding this clone: Read coverage stops 3 residues before the CDR3 terminus; the germline J gene supplies the remainder. The rearrangement links TRBV12-3 or TRBV12-4 to TRBJ1-2; maybe TRBD1 (6 bases). Trimming removed 5 bases from V and 3 bases from J, with 13 bases in between. The CDR3 totals 14 residues. The CDR3 is CASSPGHIDYGYTF. Partial CDR3 DNA: TGTGCCAGCAGTCCGGGACACATAGACTATGGC.

A remark on this clone: The sequence runs out 3 residues before the end of the CDR3; the remainder is reconstructed from the germline J gene. V usage is TRBV20-1 and J usage is TRBJ2-6, with D unresolved. Germline lookup yields CDR1 DFQATT and CDR2 SNEGSKA (reference sequence). The CDR3 length is 15 residues. V lost 6 bases and J lost 4, with 16 bases in between. This CDR3 is CSANSPRAGANVLTF. Incomplete CDR3 DNA: TGCAGTGCCAACTCTCCAAGGGCCGGGGCCAACGTC.

A note on this clone: The read ends 3 residues early relative to the CDR3; the germline J gene fills the gap. V is TRBV2 and J is TRBJ2-3, with 7 bases lining up with TRBD2. CDR1 SNHLY and CDR2 FYNNEI come from the germline V gene. With 1 base clipped from V and 5 bases from J, the junction kept 6 bases outside the gene matches. The CDR3 has 15 amino acids. CDR3 bases read: TGTGCCAGCAGTGAAGTGGTAGCGGGTGGAGATACG. Protein product: CASSEVVAGGDT. The entire CDR3 sequence reads CASSEVVAGGDTQYF.

As concerns this clone: The DNA ends 3 residues before the CDR3 does, and the rest of the CDR3 is filled in from the germline J gene. The genes are TRBV7-3 and TRBJ1-2; the match to TRBD1 covers 9 bases. Germline CDR1 is SGHTA and CDR2 is FQGTGA. This CDR3 contains 15 residues. CDR3 sequence: CASSLSSDRGSDYTF. The DNA read from the CDR3 is TGTGCCAGCAGCTTAAGTTCGGACAGGGGATCCGAC.

On this clone: Read coverage stops 3 residues before the CDR3 terminus; the germline J gene supplies the remainder. The genes are TRBV5-1 and TRBJ1-1; perhaps TRBD1 as D (6 bases). Germline V gene data show CDR1 as SGHRS and CDR2 as YFSETQ. V lost 0 bases to trimming and J lost 4 bases, with 7 bases between them. This CDR3 has 13 residues. The CDR3 DNA, read in part, is TGCGCCAGCAGCTTGGACAGGGCCACTGAA. As protein: CASSLDRATE. The full CDR3 protein reads CASSLDRATEAFF.

A remark on this clone: The read falls 3 residues short of the CDR3 end, and the missing part is taken from the germline J gene. The chain joins TRBV20-1 to TRBJ2-4, with D perhaps TRBD1 (6 bases). The length of the CDR3 is 15 residues. The germline gives CDR1 DFQATT, CDR2 SNEGSKA (reference sequence). CDR3 sequence reads: CSAGGWGNGKETQYF. The CDR3 DNA, read in part, is TGCAGTGCTGGGGGCTGGGGGAACGGGAAAGAGACT.

A note on this clone: The read halts 3 residues ahead of the CDR3 end, with the missing end drawn from the germline J gene. This chain connects TRBV2 to TRBJ2-5, with 10 bases identical to TRBD1. Germline trimming cut 5 bases from V and 5 bases from J; bases unmatched to any gene: 8. From germline, CDR1 is SNHLY and CDR2 FYNNEI. This CDR3 has 15 amino acids. CDR3 protein: CASSFDRGHRETQYF. The sequenced part of the CDR3 DNA is TGTGCCAGCAGTTTCGACAGGGGGCATAGGGAGACC.

The CDR3 loop is CSARDLRLAGTDTQYF. CDR3 DNA (partial): TGCAGTGCTAGAGATCTTAGACTAGCGGGCACAGATACG. The chain uses TRBV20-1 and TRBJ2-3, with 9 positions matching TRBD2. The read finishes 3 residues shy of the CDR3 end, and the germline J gene is used to complete it. Germline V lookup: CDR1 DFQATT, CDR2 SNEGSKA (reference sequence). This CDR3 is built from 16 residues. The J segment lost 1 base and the V segment lost 0 bases, leaving 5 bases of the junction unmatched.

A word on this clone: The read is 3 residues too short to cover the CDR3 end, so that end is filled in from the germline J gene. The sample has other DNA sequences that encode this CDR3 too. The V and J genes are TRBV19 and TRBJ1-2; no definite D call. CDR3 size: 14 residues. The V and J ends lost 5 bases and 5 bases respectively, with 15 bases between them. Germline CDR1 and CDR2: LNHDA and SQIVND (reference sequence). Incomplete CDR3 DNA: TGTGCCAGTAGTCTGAGGACGGGGAAATATGGC. Translating gives CASSLRTGKYG. The CDR3 as a whole reads CASSLRTGKYGYTF.